These 14 T cell receptor beta chains share one sample of origin, sequenced in a study of blood T cell repertoires in COVID-19. Measured with immunoSEQ multiplex PCR; TCRdb has only the in-frame clones, and not every one. The sample lists roughly 200,000 clones; approximately 85% were seen once. The sample taken for sequencing was PBMCs or T cells enriched from blood (not recorded which). The receptor source for this set is a man aged 35 to 55 who had recovered from COVID-19.

The chain joins TRBV12-3 or TRBV12-4 to TRBJ1-5; D not resolved. Trimming left V 3 bases short and J 4 bases short, with 7 bases between. The CDR3 is 13 residues long. The CDR3 DNA follows: TGTGCCAGCAGTTTCGGGGTGAATCAGCCCCAGCATTTT. As protein: CASSFGVNQPQHF.

This chain uses TRBV3-1 (or the pseudogene TRBV3-2) with TRBJ1-2; D is unclear. Per the germline V gene, CDR1 is LGHDT and CDR2 is YNNKEL (reference sequence). The V end lost 1 base, the J end lost 5 bases, and 5 bases lay between the germline ends. CDR3 length: 12 amino acids. The CDR3 sequence is CASSQVEYGYTF. CDR3 nucleotides: TGTGCCAGCAGCCAAGTTGAGTATGGCTACACCTTC.

V is TRBV5-6 and J is TRBJ2-7; no clear D gene. V dropped 2 bases and J dropped 2 bases, with 8 bases sitting between them. Germline CDR1 is SGHDT and CDR2 is YYEEEE. CDR3 length: 13 residues. The DNA of the CDR3 is TGTGCCAGCAGCTTTCCCCAAACCTACGAGCAGTACTTC. Protein product: CASSFPQTYEQYF.

This chain uses TRBV10-1 with TRBJ2-3; no definite D call. Germline V gene sequence: CDR1 WNHNN, CDR2 SYGVQD (reference sequence). There are 14 residues in the CDR3. V lost 5 bases, J lost 3 bases, and 12 bases lay in between. The CDR3 bases are TGCGCCAGCAGTCTCTCGCGTGATACAGATACGCAGTATTTT. It specifies CASSLSRDTDTQYF.

This clone has just a few counts. V and J are TRBV1 and TRBJ1-1. TRBV1 counts as a pseudogene. CDR3 size: 15 residues. This CDR3 is CTSSRPPSEDTEAFF. In DNA form, the CDR3 reads TGCACCAGCAGCCGCCCCCCGAGTGAGGACACTGAAGCTTTCTTT.

The chain joins TRBV18 to TRBJ2-6; the match to TRBD1 covers 12 bases. The junction had 7 bases not matched to a gene; V was cut back by 3 bases and J by 1 base. Germline CDR1 is KGHSH and CDR2 is LQKENI. The CDR3 sequence is 19 residues long. CDR3 nucleotide sequence: TGTGCCAGCTCACCGACTCCGGGACAGGGGGCTTCTGGGGCCAACGTCCTGACTTTC. Encoded protein: CASSPTPGQGASGANVLTF.

This chain uses TRBV5-1 with TRBJ1-1, with D perhaps TRBD1 (6 bases). From germline, CDR1 is SGHRS and CDR2 YFSETQ. Trimming took 0 bases from V and 4 from J, leaving 13 bases between them. The CDR3 has 15 residues. In DNA form, the CDR3 reads TGCGCCAGCAGCTTGGCCGCGGGGGGCCCCACTGAAGCTTTCTTT. Translated: CASSLAAGGPTEAFF.

This clone was counted between two and nine times. The V and J genes are TRBV7-9 and TRBJ1-2; D call uncertain. CDR1 is SEHNR, CDR2 FQNEAQ, per germline (reference sequence). CDR3 length: 14 amino acids. V gave up 5 bases and J gave up 6 bases, with 16 bases separating them. CDR3 amino acids: CASSQSGESHGYTF. CDR3 bases: TGTGCCAGCAGCCAGAGTGGGGAGTCCCATGGCTACACCTTC.

The chain employs TRBV5-1 and TRBJ2-3; TRBD2 matches 8 bases. Germline trimming cut 0 bases from V and 6 bases from J; bases unmatched to any gene: 6. CDR3 size: 15 residues. CDR1 and CDR2 from the germline V gene are SGHRS and YFSETQ. CDR3: CASSLGAGGFDTQYF. The CDR3 region has the DNA TGCGCCAGCAGCTTGGGCGCGGGAGGTTTTGATACGCAGTATTTT.

This rearrangement joins TRBV7-3 to TRBJ2-6, with D perhaps TRBD1 (6 bases). CDR3 length equals 16 residues. The V end was cut by 4 bases, the J end by 0 bases, with 10 bases between. The germline V gene encodes CDR1 SGHTA and CDR2 FQGTGA. The CDR3 here is CASSSQGSSGANVLTF. As DNA, the CDR3 is TGTGCCAGCAGCTCACAGGGATCCTCTGGGGCCAACGTCCTGACTTTC.

The chain links TRBV19 to TRBJ2-2, with D possibly TRBD2 on 6 matching bases. Trimming took off 7 bases at V and 4 bases at J, with 13 bases between the two ends. The CDR3 sequence is 14 residues long. Germline V gives CDR1 LNHDA, CDR2 SQIVND (reference sequence). The DNA for the CDR3 is TGTGCCAGTACTCTGCAGGGACTCACCGGGGAGCTGTTTTTT. It encodes CASTLQGLTGELFF.

The chain is built from TRBV6-5 and TRBJ1-1, with 9 bases lining up with TRBD1. V dropped 10 bases and J dropped 5; count of bases not matched to a gene: 8. The CDR3 is 13 residues long. Looked up from germline, CDR1 is MNHEY and CDR2 is SVGAGI. The DNA of the CDR3 is TGTGCCACCCAGGACAGGGGTGGAACTGAAGCTTTCTTT. It codes for CATQDRGGTEAFF.

This clone was counted between two and nine times. The chain is built from TRBV24-1 and TRBJ2-1, with TRBD2 identical over 10 bases. V was clipped by 7 bases and J by 7 bases; unmatched bases: 3. Per germline, CDR1 KGHDR and CDR2 SFDVKD. The CDR3 has 13 residues. In DNA form, the CDR3 reads TGTGCCACCAGGCCAGCGGGAGGGAATGAGCAGTTCTTC. Its translation: CATRPAGGNEQFF.

V gene TRBV19 combines with J gene TRBJ1-5; no definite D call. The germline V gene encodes CDR1 LNHDA and CDR2 SQIVND (reference sequence). Trimming cost V 3 bases and J 7 bases, with 22 bases left between them. This CDR3 comprises 17 residues. Here the CDR3 reads CASSIVSGSRSGQPQHF. Written as DNA, the CDR3 is TGTGCCAGTAGTATTGTATCCGGGTCCCGCAGCGGGCAGCCCCAGCATTTT. The full variable domain, its missing parts supplied by reference TRBV19 and TRBJ1-5, is DGGITQSPKYLFRKEGQNVTLSCEQNLNHDAMYWYRQDPGQGLRLIYYSQIVNDFQKGDIAEGYSVSREKKESFPLTVTSAQKNPTAFYLCASSIVSGSRSGQPQHFGDGTRLSIL.